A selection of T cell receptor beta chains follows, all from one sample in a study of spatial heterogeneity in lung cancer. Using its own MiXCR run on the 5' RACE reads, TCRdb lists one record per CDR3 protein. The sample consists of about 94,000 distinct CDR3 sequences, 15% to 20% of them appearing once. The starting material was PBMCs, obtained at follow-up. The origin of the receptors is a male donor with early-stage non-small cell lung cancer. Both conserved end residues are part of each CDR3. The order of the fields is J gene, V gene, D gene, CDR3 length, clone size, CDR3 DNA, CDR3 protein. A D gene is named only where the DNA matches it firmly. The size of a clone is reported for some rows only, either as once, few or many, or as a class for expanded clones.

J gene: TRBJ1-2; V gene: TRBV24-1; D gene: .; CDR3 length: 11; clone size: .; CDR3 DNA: TGTGCCACCTCAGGCGGCTATGGCTACACCTTC; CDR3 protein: CATSGGYGYTF
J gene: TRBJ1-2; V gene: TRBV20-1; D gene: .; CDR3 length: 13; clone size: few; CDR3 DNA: TGCAGTGCTAGGTGGCAGGGAAACTATGGCTACACCTTC; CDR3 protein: CSARWQGNYGYTF
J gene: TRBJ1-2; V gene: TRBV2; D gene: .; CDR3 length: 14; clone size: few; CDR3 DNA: TGTGCCAGCGGGACAAGCCCTTCTAACTATGGCTACACCTTC; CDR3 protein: CASGTSPSNYGYTF
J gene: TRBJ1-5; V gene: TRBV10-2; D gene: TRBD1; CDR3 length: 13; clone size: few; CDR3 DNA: TGCGCCAGCAGACAGGGGGTGGACCAGCCCCAGCATTTT; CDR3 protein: CASRQGVDQPQHF
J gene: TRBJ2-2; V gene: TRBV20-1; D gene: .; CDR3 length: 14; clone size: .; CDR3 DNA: TGCAGTGCTAGTTCCGGAGCGAACACCGGGGAGCTGTTTTTT; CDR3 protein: CSASSGANTGELFF
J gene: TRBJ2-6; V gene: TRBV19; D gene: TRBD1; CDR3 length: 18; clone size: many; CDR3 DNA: TGTGCCAGTAGTTTACCGGGACAGGGTTACTCTGGGGCCAACGTCCTGACTTTC; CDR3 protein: CASSLPGQGYSGANVLTF
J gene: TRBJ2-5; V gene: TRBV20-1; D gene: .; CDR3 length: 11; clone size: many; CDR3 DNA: TGCAGTGCTCGCTGGCAAGAGACCCAGTACTTC; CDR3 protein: CSARWQETQYF
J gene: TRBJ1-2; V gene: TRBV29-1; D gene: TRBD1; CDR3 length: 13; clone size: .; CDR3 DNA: TGCAGCGTTCGGACAGGTTCTACATACGGCTACACCTTC; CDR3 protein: CSVRTGSTYGYTF
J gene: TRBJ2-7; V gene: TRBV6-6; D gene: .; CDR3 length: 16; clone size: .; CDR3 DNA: TGTGCCAGCACTCCGATCGCCGGGACCGGGGCCTACGAGCAGTACTTC; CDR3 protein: CASTPIAGTGAYEQYF
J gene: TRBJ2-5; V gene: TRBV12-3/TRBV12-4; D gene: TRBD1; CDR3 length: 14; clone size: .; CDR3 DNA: TGTGCCAGCAGTACTGACAGGGGGCTGGAGACCCAGTACTTC; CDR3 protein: CASSTDRGLETQYF
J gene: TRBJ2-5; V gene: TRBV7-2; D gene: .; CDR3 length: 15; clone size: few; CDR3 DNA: TGTGCCAGCAGCTGGTATCCCGACCCAGGGGAAGCCCAGTACTTC; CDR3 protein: CASSWYPDPGEAQYF
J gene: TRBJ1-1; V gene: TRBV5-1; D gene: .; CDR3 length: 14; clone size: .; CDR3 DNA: TGCGCCAGCAGCTTGGCCCGGTTGAACACTGAAGCTTTCTTT; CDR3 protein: CASSLARLNTEAFF
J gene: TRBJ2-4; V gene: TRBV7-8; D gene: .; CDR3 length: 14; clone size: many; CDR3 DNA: TGTGCCAGCAGCCCCGGGTCCCCTGGAGACATTCAGTACTTC; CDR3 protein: CASSPGSPGDIQYF
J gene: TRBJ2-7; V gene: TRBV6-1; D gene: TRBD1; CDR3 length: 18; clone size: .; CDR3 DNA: TGTGCCAGCAGAACATCCTACTTCTTGACAGGGGGTAGCGACGAGCAGTACTTC; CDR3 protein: CASRTSYFLTGGSDEQYF
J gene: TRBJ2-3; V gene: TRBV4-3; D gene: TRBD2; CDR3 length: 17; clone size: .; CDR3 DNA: TGCGCCAGCAGCCAAGATCCAGCGGGGGGTGTCACAGATACGCAGTATTTT; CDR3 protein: CASSQDPAGGVTDTQYF
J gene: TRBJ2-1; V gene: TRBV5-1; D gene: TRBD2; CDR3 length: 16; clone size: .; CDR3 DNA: TGCGCCAGCAGCTCCGATAGCGGGAGAATCGACAATGAGCAGTTCTTC; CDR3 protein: CASSSDSGRIDNEQFF
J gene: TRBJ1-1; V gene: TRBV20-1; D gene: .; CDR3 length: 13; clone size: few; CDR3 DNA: TGCAGTGCTAGAGAAGGGGTTTACACTGAAGCTTTCTTT; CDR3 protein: CSAREGVYTEAFF
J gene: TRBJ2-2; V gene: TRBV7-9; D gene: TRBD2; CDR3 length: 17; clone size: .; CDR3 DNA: TGTGCCAGCACCGTAGGATCTAGCGGAGGACTCGTCGGGGAGCTGTTTTTT; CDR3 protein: CASTVGSSGGLVGELFF
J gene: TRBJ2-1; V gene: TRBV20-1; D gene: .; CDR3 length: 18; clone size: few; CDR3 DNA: TGCAGTGCTAGAGATTGGACCCTCAAAACCATCGCAAGCAGTGAGCAGTTCTTC; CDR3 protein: CSARDWTLKTIASSEQFF
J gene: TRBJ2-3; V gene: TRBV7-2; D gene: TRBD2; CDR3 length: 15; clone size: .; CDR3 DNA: TGTGCCAGCAGTTTGGGACTAGCGGGACAAGATACGCAGTATTTT; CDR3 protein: CASSLGLAGQDTQYF
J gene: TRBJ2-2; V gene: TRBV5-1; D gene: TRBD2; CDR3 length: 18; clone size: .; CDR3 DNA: TGCGCCAGCAGCACCGCAATGGGACTAGCGGGAGCGGCCGGGGAGCTGTTTTTT; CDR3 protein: CASSTAMGLAGAAGELFF
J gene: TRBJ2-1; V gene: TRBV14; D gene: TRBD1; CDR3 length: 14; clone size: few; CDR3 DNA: TGTGCCAGCAGCCAAGGGACAGGGGGCAATGAGCAGTTCTTC; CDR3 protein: CASSQGTGGNEQFF
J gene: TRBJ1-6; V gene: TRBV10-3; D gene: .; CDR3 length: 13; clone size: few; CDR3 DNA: TGTGCCATCAGTGAGTCTCCCAATTCACCCCTCCACTTT; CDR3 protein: CAISESPNSPLHF
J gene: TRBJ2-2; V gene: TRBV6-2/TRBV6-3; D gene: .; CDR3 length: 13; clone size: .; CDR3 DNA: TGTGCCTGCTCCTACCAGGGCGTCGGGGAGCTGTTTTTT; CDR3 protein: CACSYQGVGELFF
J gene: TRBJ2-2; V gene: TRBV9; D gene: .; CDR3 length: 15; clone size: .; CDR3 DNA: TGTGCCAGCAGCGTAGAATACGTTAACACCGGGGAGCTGTTTTTT; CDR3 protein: CASSVEYVNTGELFF
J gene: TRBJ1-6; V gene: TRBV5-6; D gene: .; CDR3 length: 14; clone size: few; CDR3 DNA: TGTGCCAGCAGCTTGCCGGGCGGTAATTCACCCCTCCACTTT; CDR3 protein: CASSLPGGNSPLHF
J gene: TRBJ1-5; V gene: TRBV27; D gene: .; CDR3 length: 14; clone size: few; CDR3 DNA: TGTGCCAGCAGTTCCAGGGGAGAACATCAGCCCCAGCATTTT; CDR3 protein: CASSSRGEHQPQHF
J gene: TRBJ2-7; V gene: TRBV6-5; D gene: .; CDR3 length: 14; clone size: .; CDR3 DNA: TGTGCCAGCAGTTGGAGCAGGGGAAACTACGAGCAGTACTTC; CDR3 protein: CASSWSRGNYEQYF
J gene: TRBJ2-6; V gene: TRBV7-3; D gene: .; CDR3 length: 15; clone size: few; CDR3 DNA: TGTGCCAGCAGCCCTGGGACCGCTCGGGCCAACGTCCTGACTTTC; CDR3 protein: CASSPGTARANVLTF
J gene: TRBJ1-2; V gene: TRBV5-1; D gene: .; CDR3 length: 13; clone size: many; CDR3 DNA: TGCGCCAGCAGCCCAGGGACCCTCTATGGCTACACCTTC; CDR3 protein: CASSPGTLYGYTF
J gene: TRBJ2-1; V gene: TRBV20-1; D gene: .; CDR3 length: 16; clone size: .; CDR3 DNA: TGCAGTGCTAGAGATAGGGGGGCATCCTCCTACAATGAGCAGTTCTTC; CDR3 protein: CSARDRGASSYNEQFF
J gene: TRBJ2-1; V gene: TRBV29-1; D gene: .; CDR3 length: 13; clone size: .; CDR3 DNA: TGCAGCGCGCTCGGGACTGTGAACAATGAGCAGTTCTTC; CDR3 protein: CSALGTVNNEQFF
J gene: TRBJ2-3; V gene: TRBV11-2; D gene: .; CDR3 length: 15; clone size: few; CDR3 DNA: TGTGCCAGCAGCTTAGTGCATGGCGACACAGATACGCAGTATTTT; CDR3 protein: CASSLVHGDTDTQYF
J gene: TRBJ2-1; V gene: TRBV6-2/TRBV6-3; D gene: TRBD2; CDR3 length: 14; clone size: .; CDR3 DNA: TGTGCCAGCAGTTATACTAGCGGGAGTGATGAGCAGTTCTTC; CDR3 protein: CASSYTSGSDEQFF
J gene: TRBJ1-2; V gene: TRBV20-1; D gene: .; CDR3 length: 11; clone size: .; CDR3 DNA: TGCAGTGCTAGTCGTGCTTATGGCTACACCTTC; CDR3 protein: CSASRAYGYTF
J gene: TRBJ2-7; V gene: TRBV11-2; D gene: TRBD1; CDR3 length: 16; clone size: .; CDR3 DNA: TGTGCCAGCAGCTTGGACCGGGACAGACCTCTCCACGAGCAGTACTTC; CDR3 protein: CASSLDRDRPLHEQYF
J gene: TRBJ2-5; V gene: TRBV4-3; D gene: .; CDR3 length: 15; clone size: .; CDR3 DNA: TGCGCCAGCAGCCTTAATCTCGGGGGACAAGAGACCCAGTACTTC; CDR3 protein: CASSLNLGGQETQYF
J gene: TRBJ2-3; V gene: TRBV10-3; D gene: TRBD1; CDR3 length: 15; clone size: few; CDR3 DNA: TGTGCCATCAGTGAGTCCCAGGGGGCTAGGGATACGCAGTATTTT; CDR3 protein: CAISESQGARDTQYF
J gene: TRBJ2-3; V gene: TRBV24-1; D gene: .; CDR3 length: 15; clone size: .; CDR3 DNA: TGTGCCACCAGTGCGCATGGGCAGGTGGAAGGTACGCAGTATTTT; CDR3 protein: CATSAHGQVEGTQYF
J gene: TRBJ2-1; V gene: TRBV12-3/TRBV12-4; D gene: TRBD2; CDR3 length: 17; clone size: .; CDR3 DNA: TGTGCCAGCAGTTTATTGTCCGGGACTAGTACCTACAATGAGCAGTTCTTC; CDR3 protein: CASSLLSGTSTYNEQFF
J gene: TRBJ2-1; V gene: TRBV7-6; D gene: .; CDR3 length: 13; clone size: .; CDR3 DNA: TGTGCCAGCAGCTTTTCCGAAGCGCGGGAGCAGTTCTTC; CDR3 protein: CASSFSEAREQFF
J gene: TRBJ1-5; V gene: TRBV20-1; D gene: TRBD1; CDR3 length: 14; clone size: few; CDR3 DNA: TGCAGTGCTAGAGCACAGGGGATCAATCAGCCCCAGCATTTT; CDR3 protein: CSARAQGINQPQHF
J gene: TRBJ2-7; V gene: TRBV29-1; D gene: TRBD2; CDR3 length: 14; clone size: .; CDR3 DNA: TGCAGCGTTGAGAAGGGCGGGAGTGGGTACGAGCAGTACTTC; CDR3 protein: CSVEKGGSGYEQYF
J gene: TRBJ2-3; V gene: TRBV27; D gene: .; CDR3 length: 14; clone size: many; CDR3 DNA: TGTGCCAGCAGTCTAGAACAGGGCCCAGATACGCAGTATTTT; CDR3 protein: CASSLEQGPDTQYF
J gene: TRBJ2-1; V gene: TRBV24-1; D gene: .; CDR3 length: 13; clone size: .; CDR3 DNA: TGTGCCGCCGCCGGGGGTTTTCGAGATGAGCAGTTCTTC; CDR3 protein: CAAAGGFRDEQFF
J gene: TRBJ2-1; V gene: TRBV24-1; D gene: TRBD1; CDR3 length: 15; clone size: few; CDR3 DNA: TGTGCCACCAGTGACCCTGCCGGGACAGAGGCCCGGCAGTTCTTC; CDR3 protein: CATSDPAGTEARQFF
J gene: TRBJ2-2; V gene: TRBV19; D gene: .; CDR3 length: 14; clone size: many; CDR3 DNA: TGTGCCAGTAGTATAGGCAGTAACACCGGGGAGCTGTTTTTT; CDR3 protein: CASSIGSNTGELFF
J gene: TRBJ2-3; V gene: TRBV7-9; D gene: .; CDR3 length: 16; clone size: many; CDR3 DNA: TGTGCCAGCAGCTCCCGTGGTAGCGCGAGCACAGATACGCAGTATTTT; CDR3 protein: CASSSRGSASTDTQYF
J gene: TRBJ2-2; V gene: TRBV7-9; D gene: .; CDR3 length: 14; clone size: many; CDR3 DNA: TGTGCCAGCAGCCCCGCGCGGGATATCGGGGAGCTGTTTTTT; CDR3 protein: CASSPARDIGELFF
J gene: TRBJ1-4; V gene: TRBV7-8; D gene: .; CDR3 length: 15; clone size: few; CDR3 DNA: TGTGCCAGCAGCTTAGCTGGGGGGGTGTCTGAAAAACTGTTTTTT; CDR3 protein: CASSLAGGVSEKLFF
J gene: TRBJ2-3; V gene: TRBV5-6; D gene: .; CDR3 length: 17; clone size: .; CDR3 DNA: TGTGCCAGCAGCTCACTCGGACTGGGGGGTAGCACAGATACGCAGTATTTT; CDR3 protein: CASSSLGLGGSTDTQYF
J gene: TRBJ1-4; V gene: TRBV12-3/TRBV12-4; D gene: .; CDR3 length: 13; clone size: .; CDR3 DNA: TGTGCCAGCAGTTTAGCCCCACGTGAAAAACTGTTTTTT; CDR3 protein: CASSLAPREKLFF
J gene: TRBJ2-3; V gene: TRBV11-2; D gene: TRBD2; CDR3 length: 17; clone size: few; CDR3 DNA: TGTGCCAGCAGCTTAGGGTATCTAGCGGGAGGCACAGATACGCAGTATTTT; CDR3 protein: CASSLGYLAGGTDTQYF
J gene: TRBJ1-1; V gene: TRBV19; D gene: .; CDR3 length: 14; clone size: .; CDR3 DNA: TGTGCCAGTAGTATCGGGACACTTAACACTGAAGCTTTCTTT; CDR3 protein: CASSIGTLNTEAFF
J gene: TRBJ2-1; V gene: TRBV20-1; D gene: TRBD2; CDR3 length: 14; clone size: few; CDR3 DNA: TGCAGTGCTTTGAGCGGGGGGGCGAGCAATGAGCAGTTCTTC; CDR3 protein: CSALSGGASNEQFF
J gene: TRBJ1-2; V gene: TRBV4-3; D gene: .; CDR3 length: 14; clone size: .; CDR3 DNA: TGCGCCAGCAGCCAAGTTCCCCGGGGGCTTGGCTACACCTTC; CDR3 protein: CASSQVPRGLGYTF
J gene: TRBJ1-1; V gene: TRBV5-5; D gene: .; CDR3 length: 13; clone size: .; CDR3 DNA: TGTGCCAGCAGCTTGGGTTCGGACACTGAAGCTTTCTTT; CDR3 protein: CASSLGSDTEAFF
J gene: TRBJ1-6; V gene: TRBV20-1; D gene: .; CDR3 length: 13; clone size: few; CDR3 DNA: TGCAGTGCTAGATACGGGGATAATTCACCCCTCCACTTT; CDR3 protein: CSARYGDNSPLHF